This T cell receptor beta chain was recovered during a study of blood T cell repertoires in COVID-19. The J segment lost 8 bases and the V segment lost 5 bases, leaving 11 bases of the junction unmatched. Germline values: CDR1 SGHTS, CDR2 YDEGEE. The length of the CDR3 is 14 residues. Using immunoSEQ multiplex PCR, the repertoire was profiled, and TCRdb retains in-frame clones only, with some absent. The sample contains 150,000 to 200,000 clones, around 90% of which appear only once. This clonotype originated in a man between 60 and 75 years old with acute or convalescent COVID-19. The chain has TRBV5-8 and TRBJ1-2; 8 bases line up with TRBD1. Sequencing used peripheral blood. The CDR3 reads CASSSLQGADGYTF. In DNA form, the CDR3 reads TGTGCCAGCAGTTCACTCCAGGGGGCCGACGGCTACACCTTC.